This TCR beta chain derives from a study of blood T cell repertoires in COVID-19 (dated by TCRdb to 2019 to 2021). About the study as a whole: Samples covering the acute and convalescent phases of COVID-19 were provided by collaborators in the United States, Italy and Spain. The material from the prospective study consisted of cDNA or gDNA derived from T cells, B-cell-depleted T cells, or PBMCs. Where HLA class I and class II types were available, the types were taken from metadata supplied by the sample provider, not from assay-based typing. Nearly every sample came with metadata listing a de-identified subject ID, COVID-19 status, age in years and sex. Subjects who had been exposed to COVID-19, were actively infected with it, or had recovered from it provided the deeply sampled blood TCRbeta repertoires that made up the dataset. The repertoires were made available in a free public database intended to serve as a resource for research on the immune response to SARS-CoV-2. Samples came from the ongoing ImmuneRACE study (first 160 participants) plus 1,254 subjects from 6 global collaborators.

V is pruned by 5 bases and J by 3 bases, leaving 3 bases of the junction without a gene match. The germline V gene provides CDR1 MNHEY and CDR2 SVGEGT. The CDR3 contains 14 residues, cysteine and phenylalanine counted. The CDR3 DNA has 42 bases and is translated from base 1. General study outcomes and caveats: Clinical and demographic metadata were provided uncurated, with the amount varying by source and participant.

Worth noting for this clone: This clone's antigen is unknown. No much larger clone exists at a distance of one base, and base qualities are not known.

The collaborating institutions used their own protocols to collect whole blood in K2EDTA tubes. For TCRbeta analysis, collaborator samples were shipped as frozen whole blood, as isolated PBMCs, or as DNA extracted from either sample type. TCRbeta CDR3 regions were amplified from genomic DNA by means of the immunoSEQ Assay, a bias-controlled multiplex PCR. The paper's processing steps were these. Nucleated cell counts per sample were estimated from amplification of reference gene primers within the assay. To quantify the absolute abundance of each unique TCRbeta CDR3 rearrangement, sequence reads were collapsed and filtered. For each sample, productive Simpson clonality was calculated as the square root of Simpson's diversity index over productive rearrangements. This immuneACCESS table, as held by TCRdb, lists in-frame sequences with V and J called but not all clones. Of the missing ones, under half trace to an unresolved V gene in checked studies; the others have no known cause. V and J calls and clone size are those listed in that table; D and trimming were worked out from the DNA. A total of 75,000 to 85,000 clones appear in this sample, approximately 88% of them only once. The ten biggest clones cover 45% of the sample.

The chain is encoded by TRBV6-2 or TRBV6-3 joined to TRBJ2-5, with 10 bases matching TRBD2. The specimen was peripheral blood. This TCR was sampled from a human donor in a cohort sampled during active COVID-19. CDR3 sequence: CASSLGTSEETQYF. The nucleotide sequence reads TGTGCCAGCAGTCTAGGGACTAGCGAAGAGACCCAGTACTTC.